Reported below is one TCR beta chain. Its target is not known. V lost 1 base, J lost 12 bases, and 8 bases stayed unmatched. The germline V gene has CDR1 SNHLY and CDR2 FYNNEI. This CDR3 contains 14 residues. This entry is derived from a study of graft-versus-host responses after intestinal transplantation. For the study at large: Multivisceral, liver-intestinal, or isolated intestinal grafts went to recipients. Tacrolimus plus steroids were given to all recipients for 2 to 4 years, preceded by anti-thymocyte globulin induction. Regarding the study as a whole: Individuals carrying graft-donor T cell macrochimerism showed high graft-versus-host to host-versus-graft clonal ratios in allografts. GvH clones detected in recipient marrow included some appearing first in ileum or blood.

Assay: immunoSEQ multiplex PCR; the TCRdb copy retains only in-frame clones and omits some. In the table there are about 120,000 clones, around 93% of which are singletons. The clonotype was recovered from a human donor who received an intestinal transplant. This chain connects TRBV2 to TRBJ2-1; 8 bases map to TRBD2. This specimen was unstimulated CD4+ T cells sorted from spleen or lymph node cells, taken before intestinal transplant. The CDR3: CASSEGTSYLGQFF. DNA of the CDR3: TGTGCCAGCAGTGAAGGGACTAGCTACCTGGGGCAGTTCTTC.